One sample yielded the 18 T cell receptor beta chains listed below, sequenced in a study of T cell repertoires in cytomegalovirus infection. Antigens for these TCRs are unknown. MiXCR, run by TCRdb on the reads, gives a single entry per CDR3 protein. The sample consists of roughly 990,000 distinct CDR3 sequences, 31% of them appearing once. This material consisted of cultured CD8+ T cells from PBMCs, taken from culture after CMV antigen stimulation. Every receptor here comes from a human donor in good health (CMV status not recorded). Some clones in this sample may be carry-over from other donors' samples.

The chain uses TRBV4-1 and TRBJ1-1; 7 bases fit TRBD1. The CDR3 consists of 15 residues. Germline CDR1 and CDR2: MGHRA and YSYEKL. Trimming cost V 0 bases and J 1 base; bases outside gene matches: 2. The CDR3 reads CASSQDRQGNTEAFF. The CDR3 region has the DNA TGCGCCAGCAGCCAAGATCGACAGGGGAACACTGAAGCTTTCTTT.

This clonotype was counted between two and nine times. This chain links TRBV27 with TRBJ2-1, with a weak D call TRBD2 (5 bases). This CDR3 is built from 13 residues. V was shortened by 5 bases and J by 6 bases, with 11 bases between the two germline ends. Looked up from germline, CDR1 is MNHEY and CDR2 is SMNVEV (reference sequence). CDR3 protein: CASSGVEGNEQFF. For the CDR3, the DNA is TGTGCCAGCAGTGGAGTCGAGGGCAATGAGCAGTTCTTC.

The chain is built from TRBV19 and TRBJ2-6, with D possibly called TRBD1 or TRBD2 (5 bases each). Germline values: CDR1 LNHDA, CDR2 SQIVND (reference sequence). V shed 3 bases and J shed 1 base, with 16 bases lying between them. This CDR3 spans 18 amino acids. Written as DNA, the CDR3 is TGTGCCAGTAGTATGCAGACAGACTACACTTCTGGGGCCAACGTCCTGACTTTC. The encoded protein is CASSMQTDYTSGANVLTF. Full variable domain (remainder filled in from reference TRBV19 and TRBJ2-6): DGGITQSPKYLFRKEGQNVTLSCEQNLNHDAMYWYRQDPGQGLRLIYYSQIVNDFQKGDIAEGYSVSREKKESFPLTVTSAQKNPTAFYLCASSMQTDYTSGANVLTFGAGSRLTVL.

Many counts were recorded for this clonotype. The J gene is TRBJ2-7, the V gene TRBV27, with 8 bases that match TRBD2. V shed 5 bases and J 0 bases; nucleotides not matched to a gene: 9. The CDR3 is 16 residues long. CDR1 is MNHEY, CDR2 SMNVEV, per germline (reference sequence). Written as DNA, the CDR3 is TGTGCCAGCAGTATCTCACTAGCGGCGAGCTCCTACGAGCAGTACGTC. This sequence encodes CASSISLAASSYEQYV.

At least ten counts were recorded for this clonotype. The CDR3 reads CASRPPGPGNTGELFF. CDR3 nucleotides: TGTGCCAGCAGGCCACCGGGACCCGGGAACACCGGGGAGCTGTTTTTT. The rearrangement links TRBV9 to TRBJ2-2; D may be TRBD1 or TRBD2 (5 bases each). The germline gives CDR1 SGDLS, CDR2 YYNGEE. CDR3 length: 16 residues. V lost 5 bases, J lost 1 base, and 15 bases lay in between.

The chain has TRBV19 and TRBJ1-2; TRBD1 agrees at 7 bases. CDR3 length equals 16 residues. Per germline, CDR1 LNHDA and CDR2 SQIVND (reference sequence). J lost 3 bases, V lost 2 bases, and 9 bases had no gene match. The CDR3 DNA follows: TGTGCCAGTAGTATAACCTCCGGGACAGTGCACTATGGCTACACCTTC. Protein sequence: CASSITSGTVHYGYTF.

The chain employs TRBV5-6 and TRBJ2-7; D might be TRBD2 (5 bases). Germline CDR1 and CDR2: SGHDT and YYEEEE. The germline V and J ends were trimmed by 2 bases and 6 bases, with 21 bases remaining between them. The CDR3 runs 16 residues. The CDR3 sequence is CASSLVGGSFVFEQYF. The CDR3 DNA reads as TGTGCCAGCAGCTTAGTCGGCGGGTCTTTTGTATTCGAGCAGTACTTC.

V is TRBV14 and J is TRBJ2-7, with a possible D match to TRBD1 (6 bases). V was pared by 4 bases and J by 2 bases, with 12 bases between. CDR1 and CDR2 from the germline V gene are SGHDN and FVKESK. The CDR3 is 14 amino acids. As DNA, the CDR3 is TGTGCCAGCAGCCTTTTGGACAGTCCCTACGAGCAGTACGTC. Protein product: CASSLLDSPYEQYV.

The V gene is TRBV7-4, the J gene TRBJ2-1; unclear D gene. Germline V gene data show CDR1 as SGHVT and CDR2 as SQSDAQ. The ends were cut back, 5 bases at V and 0 bases at J, with 8 bases in the middle. The CDR3 consists of 14 residues. The CDR3 region has the DNA TGTGCCAGCAGCCCCGTTGACTCCTACAATGAGCAGTTCTTC. It specifies CASSPVDSYNEQFF.

This clonotype has just a few counts. V usage is TRBV6-5 and J usage is TRBJ2-3; 7 bases agree with TRBD2. This CDR3 comprises 13 residues. From germline, CDR1 is MNHEY and CDR2 SVGAGI. V was clipped by 7 bases and J by 8 bases; unmatched bases: 9. Here the CDR3 DNA reads TGTGCCAGCACCCCTTCGACGGGGGGTACGCAGTATTTT. This codes for CASTPSTGGTQYF.

This clonotype has a count of ten or more. The chain combines TRBV6-1 with TRBJ1-1, with D unresolved. Germline V CDR1 and CDR2: MNHNS, SASEGT. The CDR3 spans 12 residues. The ends were cut back, 5 bases at V and 3 bases at J, with 7 bases in the middle. The CDR3 DNA sequence: TGTGCCAGCAGTTACGGCTACACTGAAGCTTTCTTT. Its translation is CASSYGYTEAFF.

In regard to this clonotype: This may stem from a read error, because a much larger clone lies one nucleotide away. J is TRBJ2-1 and V is TRBV7-2; no clear D. CDR1 and CDR2 (germline): SGHTA, FQGNSA. The CDR3 is 12 amino acids. CDR3 DNA sequence: TGTGCCAACAGCTCCCCGCGAGATGAGCAGTTCTTC. Its protein is CANSSPRDEQFF. The full variable domain, completed using reference TRBV7-2 and TRBJ2-1, is GAGVSQSPSNKVTEKGKDVELRCDPISGHTALYWYRQSLGQGLEFLIYFQGNSAPDKSGLPSDRFSAERTGGSVSTLTIQRTQQEDSAVYLCANSSPRDEQFFGPGTRLTVL.

In this sample, this clonotype turned up a few times. The V and J genes are TRBV19 and TRBJ1-2; tentatively, D is TRBD1 (5 bases). V lost 7 bases and J lost 3, with 15 bases in between. Germline CDR1 LNHDA, CDR2 SQIVND (reference sequence). This CDR3 spans 14 amino acids. The CDR3 is CASTPGRVDYGYTF. CDR3 nucleotide sequence: TGTGCCAGTACCCCGGGCAGGGTGGACTATGGCTACACCTTC.

This clonotype has a handful of counts. The genes are TRBV6-1 and TRBJ1-3; 8 bases map to TRBD1. Trimming cost V 7 bases and J 0 bases; bases outside gene matches: 5. The CDR3 totals 15 residues. Per germline, CDR1 MNHNS and CDR2 SASEGT. For the CDR3, the DNA is TGTGCCAGCACCCGACAGGGGAGCTCTGGAAACACCATATATTTT. It codes for CASTRQGSSGNTIYF.

This clonotype was seen a handful of times. The chain combines TRBV28 with TRBJ2-5, with 8 positions matching TRBD2. CDR3 length: 15 residues. Trimming cost V 9 bases and J 5 bases; bases outside gene matches: 14. The germline gives CDR1 MDHEN, CDR2 SYDVKM. The CDR3 nucleotides read TGTGCCAGTAGAGTCACTAGCGGAGGCCCCGAGACCCAGTACTTC. Protein sequence: CASRVTSGGPETQYF.

The J gene is TRBJ2-1, the V gene TRBV19; 8 bases map to TRBD1. The CDR3 is 14 residues long. Looked up from germline, CDR1 is LNHDA and CDR2 is SQIVND (reference sequence). V was clipped by 3 bases and J by 8 bases; unmatched bases: 6. The CDR3 region is CASSMIQGADEQFF. The CDR3 DNA reads TGTGCCAGTAGTATGATCCAGGGGGCGGATGAGCAGTTCTTC.

This chain connects TRBV7-9 to TRBJ1-6, with 7 bases matching TRBD1. The CDR3 contains 15 residues. V lost 6 bases and J lost 6; bases outside the gene matches: 8. CDR1 is SEHNR and CDR2 is FQNEAQ in the germline V gene (reference sequence). The CDR3, as DNA: TGTGCCAGCAGTTCAACGGACAGGACTAATTCACCCCTCCACTTT. Amino acids: CASSSTDRTNSPLHF.

The chain joins TRBV2 to TRBJ2-3; 7 bases line up with TRBD1. The J segment lost 5 bases and the V segment lost 4 bases, leaving 6 bases of the junction unmatched. The germline V gene encodes CDR1 SNHLY and CDR2 FYNNEI. There are 14 residues in the CDR3. Here the CDR3 DNA reads TGTGCCAGCAGTGGACAGGGCGGACAAGATACGCAGTATTTT. Amino acid sequence: CASSGQGGQDTQYF.